Below are 30 T cell receptor beta chains sequenced from a single sample in a study of blood T cell repertoires in COVID-19. Generated by immunoSEQ multiplex PCR, the TCRdb table keeps only in-frame clones and is missing some. The sample lists fewer than 250,000 clones, about 82% seen once, with around 6.8% in the top ten. Sequencing input: peripheral blood. Receptors were obtained from a woman aged 55-69 years with active or convalescent COVID-19.

This chain uses TRBV11-2 with TRBJ2-1; TRBD2 is a possible D gene (6 bases). Per germline, CDR1 SGHAT and CDR2 FQNNGV. The CDR3 is 14 amino acids. The V end was cut by 1 base, the J end by 2 bases, with 6 bases between. The DNA of the CDR3 is TGTGCCAGCAGCTTAGGCGGGGCCTACAATGAGCAGTTCTTC. Its translation is CASSLGGAYNEQFF.

This rearrangement joins TRBV28 to TRBJ2-2, with TRBD2 identical over 10 bases. The CDR3 covers 14 residues. The trim removed 10 bases at V and 5 bases at J, leaving 7 bases unmatched. The germline gives CDR1 MDHEN, CDR2 SYDVKM. CDR3 nucleotide sequence: TGTGCCACGCAAGCGGGGGGGAGTACCGGGGAGCTGTTTTTT. It translates to CATQAGGSTGELFF.

The gene calls are TRBV18 and TRBJ2-5; TRBD1 matches 9 bases. The CDR3 is 17 amino acids. CDR1 KGHSH and CDR2 LQKENI come from the germline V gene. J lost 2 bases, V lost 3 bases, and 10 bases had no gene match. CDR3 bases: TGTGCCAGCTCACCTCTTCCCGGGACAGGGCTTCAAGAGACCCAGTACTTC. Its protein is CASSPLPGTGLQETQYF.

The chain combines TRBV27 with TRBJ2-3; 7 bases line up with TRBD1. V lost 5 bases, J lost 9 bases, and 11 bases stayed unmatched. This CDR3 is built from 14 residues. Germline V lookup: CDR1 MNHEY, CDR2 SMNVEV (reference sequence). In DNA, the CDR3 is TGTGCCAGCAGTACCGACAGGGTTCATGGCACGCAGTATTTT. Protein: CASSTDRVHGTQYF.

J is TRBJ2-3 and V is TRBV4-1; TRBD2 aligns across 9 bases. Per germline, CDR1 MGHRA and CDR2 YSYEKL. V shed 3 bases and J 3 bases; nucleotides not matched to a gene: 10. The CDR3 extends over 17 amino acids. The CDR3 spells CASSQGLSGSGTDTQYF. CDR3 in DNA: TGCGCCAGCAGCCAGGGACTTAGCGGGAGCGGGACAGATACGCAGTATTTT.

The chain uses TRBV5-1 and TRBJ2-5; no clear D gene. The CDR3 sequence is 15 residues long. The germline V gene has CDR1 SGHRS and CDR2 YFSETQ. V was trimmed by 4 bases and J by 2 bases, leaving 15 bases between them. The CDR3 loop is CASSPHPGQQETQYF. DNA for the CDR3: TGCGCCAGCAGCCCCCACCCAGGTCAACAAGAGACCCAGTACTTC.

The chain uses TRBV2 and TRBJ1-5, with D perhaps TRBD1 (5 bases). Trimming cost V 10 bases and J 0 bases, with 13 bases left between them. This CDR3 spans 14 amino acids. Germline V lookup: CDR1 SNHLY, CDR2 FYNNEI. The CDR3 DNA reads as TGTGCCACCAAGCGCGGGACTAGCAATCAGCCCCAGCATTTT. Protein product: CATKRGTSNQPQHF.

The gene calls are TRBV19 and TRBJ1-2; 9 bases fit TRBD1. Germline assignment: CDR1 LNHDA and CDR2 SQIVND (reference sequence). The ends lost 5 bases at V and 6 bases at J; junction bases unmatched: 7. There are 14 residues in the CDR3. This CDR3 is CASSGNRGPDGYTF. CDR3 DNA sequence: TGTGCCAGTAGTGGAAACAGGGGGCCCGATGGCTACACCTTC.

The V and J genes are TRBV5-1 and TRBJ2-1; 7 bases agree with TRBD1. CDR3 length equals 16 residues. Germline CDR1 reads SGHRS; CDR2 reads YFSETQ. Trimming took 2 bases from V and 8 from J; bases not matched to a gene: 13. CDR3 residues: CASSFPPETGRDEQFF. The CDR3 region has the DNA TGCGCCAGCAGCTTCCCCCCGGAGACAGGGAGAGATGAGCAGTTCTTC.

The rearrangement joins TRBV11-2 to TRBJ1-5; D is unresolved. This CDR3 has 15 amino acids. Trimming took 1 base from V and 1 from J, leaving 8 bases between them. CDR1 is SGHAT and CDR2 is FQNNGV in the germline V gene. The CDR3 DNA reads TGTGCCAGCAGCTTAGGAGGTAGAAGCAATCAGCCCCAGCATTTT. Amino acid sequence: CASSLGGRSNQPQHF.

V usage is TRBV9 and J usage is TRBJ2-4; D possibly corresponds to TRBD1 (5 bases). This CDR3 has 13 residues. The ends were cut back, 4 bases at V and 6 bases at J, with 11 bases in the middle. Looked up from germline, CDR1 is SGDLS and CDR2 is YYNGEE. The CDR3 DNA reads as TGTGCCAGCAGCCCCCGGCAGGGAAACATTCAGTACTTC. Translating it yields CASSPRQGNIQYF. Full variable domain (missing parts from reference TRBV9 and TRBJ2-4): DSGVTQTPKHLITATGQRVTLRCSPRSGDLSVYWYQQSLDQGLQFLIQYYNGEERAKGNILERFSAQQFPDLHSELNLSSLELGDSALYFCASSPRQGNIQYFGAGTRLSVL.

The chain recombines TRBV28 with TRBJ1-3, with 7 positions matching TRBD1. The J segment lost 4 bases and the V segment lost 6 bases, leaving 6 bases of the junction unmatched. Germline lookup yields CDR1 MDHEN and CDR2 SYDVKM. The CDR3 is made up of 14 amino acids. The CDR3 sequence is CASSRGERGNTIYF. In DNA form, the CDR3 reads TGTGCCAGCAGCAGGGGGGAGAGAGGAAACACCATATATTTT.

Turning to this clone: The same CDR3 arises from other DNA sequences in this sample as well. The chain carries TRBV5-1 and TRBJ2-2; D gene ambiguous. This CDR3 is built from 14 residues. Germline V gene lookup returns CDR1 SGHRS and CDR2 YFSETQ. V shed 4 bases and J shed 1 base, with 8 bases lying between them. The CDR3 protein is CASSPRQNTGELFF. As DNA, the CDR3 is TGCGCCAGCAGCCCAAGACAGAACACCGGGGAGCTGTTTTTT.

This clone appeared a single time. The J gene is TRBJ2-2, the V gene TRBV5-4; 8 positions agree with TRBD2. The ends lost 4 bases at V and 4 bases at J; junction bases unmatched: 9. CDR1 and CDR2 from the germline V gene are SGHNT and YYREEE (reference sequence). CDR3 length: 16 amino acids. CDR3 DNA sequence: TGTGCCAGCAGCCGGGGACTAGAGCGCGCCACCGGGGAGCTGTTTTTT. It yields the protein CASSRGLERATGELFF. The variable domain in full, with the rest retrieved from reference TRBV5-4 and TRBJ2-2, is ETGVTQSPTHLIKTRGQQVTLRCSSQSGHNTVSWYQQALGQGPQFIFQYYREEENGRGNFPPRFSGLQFPNYSSELNVNALELDDSALYLCASSRGLERATGELFFGEGSRLTVL.

The genes are TRBV7-2 and TRBJ2-2; a weak D match, TRBD1 (7 bases). This CDR3 spans 16 amino acids. Germline CDR1 reads SGHTA; CDR2 reads FQGNSA. V was pared by 1 base and J by 7 bases, with 16 bases between. The CDR3 DNA reads as TGTGCCAGCAGCTTAGAGGCGGGACAGAACTTCGGGGAGCTGTTTTTT. It is translated as CASSLEAGQNFGELFF.

V gene TRBV19 combines with J gene TRBJ1-1, with D tentatively TRBD1 (6 bases). The CDR3 is 14 amino acids. V was pared by 5 bases and J by 1 base, with 11 bases between. Per the germline V gene, CDR1 is LNHDA and CDR2 is SQIVND (reference sequence). As DNA, the CDR3 is TGTGCCAGTAGTGCCAACAGGGCGAACACTGAAGCTTTCTTT. As protein: CASSANRANTEAFF.

The V call is TRBV11-2, the J call TRBJ1-1; 8 positions match TRBD1. V trimming: 1 base; J trimming: 2 bases; junction bases outside the gene matches: 3. Germline values: CDR1 SGHAT, CDR2 FQNNGV. The CDR3 has 15 amino acids. CDR3 sequence reads: CASSLGTGFNTEAFF. The CDR3 coding sequence is TGTGCCAGCAGCTTAGGGACAGGGTTTAACACTGAAGCTTTCTTT.

The chain recombines TRBV5-4 with TRBJ1-6, with 9 positions matching TRBD1. The CDR3 is 16 residues long. Germline values: CDR1 SGHNT, CDR2 YYREEE (reference sequence). Trimming took 3 bases from V and 7 from J; bases not matched to a gene: 8. The CDR3 region is CASSSDRDRVNSPLHF. The CDR3 nucleotides are TGTGCCAGCAGCTCGGACCGGGACAGGGTGAATTCACCCCTCCACTTT.

This sequence joins TRBV29-1 and TRBJ1-5; D call uncertain. Trimming left V 4 bases short and J 11 bases short, with 15 bases between. Germline V CDR1 and CDR2: SQVTM, ANQGSEA. The CDR3 has 12 residues. The CDR3 coding sequence is TGCAGCGTTGGGAGCGGGTCTGGAACCCAGCATTTT. It translates to CSVGSGSGTQHF.

The chain links TRBV5-8 to TRBJ1-1; D unclear. V gave up 5 bases and J gave up 6 bases, with 14 bases separating them. This CDR3 is built from 13 residues. In germline, CDR1 is SGHTS, CDR2 YDEGEE. CDR3 sequence (DNA): TGTGCCAGCAGTCTTGCGGGGAGGGCTGAAGCTTTCTTT. This codes for CASSLAGRAEAFF. The full variable domain, in which reference TRBV5-8 and TRBJ1-1 provide the parts outside the CDR3, is EAGVTQSPTHLIKTRGQQATLRCSPISGHTSVYWYQQALGLGLQFLLWYDEGEERNRGNFPPRFSGRQFPNYSSELNVNALELEDSALYLCASSLAGRAEAFFGQGTRLTVV.

In its sample, this clone was seen once. The chain links TRBV30 to TRBJ1-1, with 9 bases aligning to TRBD1. In germline, CDR1 is GTSNPN, CDR2 SVGIG (reference sequence). The CDR3 consists of 15 residues. Trimming cost V 3 bases and J 5 bases; bases outside gene matches: 10. The CDR3 bases are TGTGCCTGGAGCCCCCTCGACAGGGGGGGGACTGAAGCTTTCTTT. It yields the protein CAWSPLDRGGTEAFF.

This clone was counted once. This chain joins TRBV9 and TRBJ2-3, with 9 bases lining up with TRBD2. After removal of 4 bases from V and 6 bases from J, the junction contained 15 bases not matched to a gene. Germline V gene sequence: CDR1 SGDLS, CDR2 YYNGEE. CDR3 length equals 17 residues. This CDR3 is CASSPLTSGPAGDTQYF. The CDR3 coding sequence is TGTGCCAGCAGCCCTTTGACTAGCGGCCCTGCAGGGGATACGCAGTATTTT.

This sequence joins TRBV5-1 and TRBJ2-3; D may be TRBD2 (6 bases). V was cut by 6 bases and J by 1 base, with 15 bases left in between. This CDR3 contains 15 residues. Germline assignment: CDR1 SGHRS and CDR2 YFSETQ. The CDR3 loop is CASTDSWRGTDTQYF. CDR3 DNA sequence: TGCGCCAGCACAGACTCCTGGAGGGGCACAGATACGCAGTATTTT. The full variable domain, its missing parts supplied by reference TRBV5-1 and TRBJ2-3, is KAGVTQTPRYLIKTRGQQVTLSCSPISGHRSVSWYQQTPGQGLQFLFEYFSETQRNKGNFPGRFSGRQFSNSRSEMNVSTLELGDSALYLCASTDSWRGTDTQYFGPGTRLTVL.

This sequence joins TRBV6-4 and TRBJ1-1; possibly TRBD1 for D (5 bases). CDR3 length equals 15 residues. Germline values: CDR1 MRHNA, CDR2 SNTAGT. V was shortened by 7 bases and J by 5 bases, with 20 bases between the two germline ends. The CDR3 loop is CASMGWNRGRTEAFF. CDR3 coding DNA: TGTGCCAGCATGGGGTGGAATAGGGGAAGGACTGAAGCTTTCTTT.

The chain uses TRBV19 and TRBJ1-2; possible D gene TRBD1, 5 bases. This CDR3 contains 15 residues. Per the germline V gene, CDR1 is LNHDA and CDR2 is SQIVND (reference sequence). V was pared by 4 bases and J by 3 bases, with 15 bases between. The CDR3 DNA follows: TGTGCCAGTAGTACCCGGCAGGGTGGAGACTATGGCTACACCTTC. It yields the protein CASSTRQGGDYGYTF.

The chain combines TRBV28 with TRBJ1-5; 7 positions match TRBD1. V dropped 2 bases and J dropped 2; count of bases not matched to a gene: 9. CDR1 is MDHEN, CDR2 SYDVKM, per germline. The CDR3 covers 17 residues. The CDR3 region is CASSLPSWQGGNQPQHF. CDR3 nucleotides: TGTGCCAGCAGTTTACCGTCCTGGCAGGGGGGCAATCAGCCCCAGCATTTT.

The rearrangement uses TRBV9 and TRBJ1-1, with a tentative D call TRBD1 (5 bases). The CDR3 consists of 15 residues. Germline CDR1 is SGDLS and CDR2 is YYNGEE. V was shortened by 0 bases and J by 3 bases, with 12 bases between the two germline ends. The CDR3 sequence: CASSVGQGVDTEAFF. The CDR3 DNA is TGTGCCAGCAGCGTAGGCCAGGGTGTCGACACTGAAGCTTTCTTT.

This chain uses TRBV6-5 with TRBJ2-7, with D perhaps matching TRBD1 (6 bases). The CDR3 runs to 14 residues. The germline gives CDR1 MNHEY, CDR2 SVGAGI. V was pared by 6 bases and J by 0 bases, with 12 bases between. The CDR3 DNA sequence: TGTGCCAGCAGGACCGGACAGAGCTCCTACGAGCAGTACTTC. Its translation is CASRTGQSSYEQYF.

The chain uses TRBV18 and TRBJ2-2, with D tentatively TRBD1 (6 bases). Germline CDR1 KGHSH, CDR2 LQKENI. The CDR3 sequence is 15 residues long. Between the trimmed V and J ends, which lost 0 bases and 7 bases, there was a span of 12 bases. The CDR3 DNA sequence: TGTGCCAGCTCACCACCGCAGGGGACGGGCGGGGAGCTGTTTTTT. Translated: CASSPPQGTGGELFF. The whole variable domain, remainder taken from reference TRBV18 and TRBJ2-2, is NAGVMQNPRHLVRRRGQEARLRCSPMKGHSHVYWYRQLPEEGLKFMVYLQKENIIDESGMPKERFSAEFPKEGPSILRIQQVVRGDSAAYFCASSPPQGTGGELFFGEGSRLTVL.

The genes are TRBV5-6 and TRBJ1-1, with TRBD1 identical over 7 bases. The V segment lost 3 bases and the J segment 6 bases; nucleotides outside the gene matches: 11. Germline CDR1 SGHDT, CDR2 YYEEEE. This CDR3 has 15 amino acids. CDR3 loop: CASSYFARQGSEAFF. The CDR3 nucleotides read TGTGCCAGCAGCTATTTTGCAAGACAGGGTTCTGAAGCTTTCTTT.